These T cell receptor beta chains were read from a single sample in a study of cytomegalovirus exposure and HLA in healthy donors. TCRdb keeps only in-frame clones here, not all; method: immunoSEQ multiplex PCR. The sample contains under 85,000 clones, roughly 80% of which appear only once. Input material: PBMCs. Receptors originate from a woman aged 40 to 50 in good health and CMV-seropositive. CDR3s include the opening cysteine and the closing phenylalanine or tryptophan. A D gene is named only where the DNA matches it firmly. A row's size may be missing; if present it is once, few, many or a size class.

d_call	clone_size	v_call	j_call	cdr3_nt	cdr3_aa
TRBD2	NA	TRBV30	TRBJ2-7	TGTGCCTGGAGGGGGCACGAGACAGCGGGAAGGACCTACGAGCAGTACTTC	CAWRGHETAGRTYEQYF
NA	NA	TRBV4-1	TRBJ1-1	TGCGCCAGCAGCCGCGACATCCTGAACACTGAAGCTTTCTTT	CASSRDILNTEAFF
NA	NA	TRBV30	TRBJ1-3	TGTGCCTGGACCTACGGAGGCGCTGGATCTGGAAACACCATATATTTT	CAWTYGGAGSGNTIYF
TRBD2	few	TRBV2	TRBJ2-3	TGTGCCAGCAGTCCCGGGACTAGCGGCGGTACGCAGTATTTT	CASSPGTSGGTQYF
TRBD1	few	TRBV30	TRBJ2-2	TGTGCCTGCCCTTACCGAGGACAGGGTGACACCGGGGAGCTGTTTTTT	CACPYRGQGDTGELFF
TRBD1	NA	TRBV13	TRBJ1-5	TGTGCCAGCAGCGCCGGACAGGGGGCTAGCAATCAGCCCCAGCATTTT	CASSAGQGASNQPQHF
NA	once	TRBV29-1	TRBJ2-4	TGCAGCGTGGCCCTAGCCAAAAACATTCAGTACTTC	CSVALAKNIQYF
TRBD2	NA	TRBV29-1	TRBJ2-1	TGCAGCGGAGAAACTAGCGGGATCTACAATGAGCAGTTCTTC	CSGETSGIYNEQFF
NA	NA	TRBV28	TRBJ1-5	TGTGCCAGCCTCCCCCCGGGGGGCCGGGATCAGCCCCAGCATTTT	CASLPPGGRDQPQHF
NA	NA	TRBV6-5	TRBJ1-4	TGTGCCAGCAGTTCGGCCAGGGCCGGCGAAAAACTGTTTTTT	CASSSARAGEKLFF
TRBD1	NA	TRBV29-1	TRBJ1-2	TGCAGCGTTGATGCGACAGGGTTGGGAGGCTACACCTTC	CSVDATGLGGYTF
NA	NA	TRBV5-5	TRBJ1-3	TGTGCCAGCAGCTTGGACCCAGGGATTACTGGAAACACCATATATTTT	CASSLDPGITGNTIYF
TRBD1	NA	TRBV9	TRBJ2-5	TGTGCCAGCAGCGGAACAGGGGGCAGGGAGACCCAGTACTTC	CASSGTGGRETQYF
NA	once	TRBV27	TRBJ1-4	TGTGCCAGCAGTTTAGGTAGAAATGAAAAACTGTTTTTT	CASSLGRNEKLFF
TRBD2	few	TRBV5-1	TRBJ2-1	TGCGCCAGCAGCCCCGGGACTAGCGGCAACAATGAGCAGTTCTTC	CASSPGTSGNNEQFF
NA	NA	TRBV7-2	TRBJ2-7	TGTGCCAGCAGCCCGCGGGGGCGAGATGAGCAGTACTTC	CASSPRGRDEQYF
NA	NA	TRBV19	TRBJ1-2	TGTGCCAGTAGTATCGGGGTAAACTATGGCTACACCTTC	CASSIGVNYGYTF
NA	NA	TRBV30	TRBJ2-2	TGTGCCTGGACGATACTATTGAACACCGGGGAGCTGTTTTTT	CAWTILLNTGELFF
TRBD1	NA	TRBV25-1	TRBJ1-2	TGTGCCAGCAGTGAACAGGGACAGATCTACACCTTC	CASSEQGQIYTF
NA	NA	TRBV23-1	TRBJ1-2	TGCGCCAGCAGTCAATCCGAAGCGCGTAACTATGGCTACACCTTC	CASSQSEARNYGYTF
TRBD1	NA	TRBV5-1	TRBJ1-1	TGCGCCAGCAGCTCCCAGGGGGGAGAAGCTTTCTTT	CASSSQGGEAFF
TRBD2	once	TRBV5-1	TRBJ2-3	TGCGCCAGCAGCTTCGGACTAGCGGGGGGCCAGCCAGATACGCAGTATTTT	CASSFGLAGGQPDTQYF
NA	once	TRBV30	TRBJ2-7	TGTGCTGTCGGGGTCTTCTCATCCTACGAGCAGTACTTC	CAVGVFSSYEQYF
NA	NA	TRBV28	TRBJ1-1	TGTGCCAGCAGTTTAAAGGACAGTTTCACTGAAGCTTTCTTT	CASSLKDSFTEAFF
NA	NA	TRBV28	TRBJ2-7	TGTGCCAGCAGTCGGACGGCGGGGTACGAGCAGTACTTC	CASSRTAGYEQYF
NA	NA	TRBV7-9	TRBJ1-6	TGTGCCAGCAGCTTAGAACAATATAATTCACCCCTCCACTTT	CASSLEQYNSPLHF
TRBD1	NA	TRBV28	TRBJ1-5	TGTGCCAGCAGTTCAACAGGGGTTCGTCAGCCCCAGCATTTT	CASSSTGVRQPQHF
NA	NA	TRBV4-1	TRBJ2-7	TGCGCCAGCAGCCCAAGTGGGGGGTACGAGCAGTACTTC	CASSPSGGYEQYF
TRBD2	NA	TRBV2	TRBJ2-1	TGTGCCAGCACTCCCCAGAGCGGGAGGGCCAGCAATGAGCAGTTCTTC	CASTPQSGRASNEQFF
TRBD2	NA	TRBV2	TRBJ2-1	TGTGCCAGCAGCGAGATAAGCGGGGACTCCTACAATGAGCAGTTCTTC	CASSEISGDSYNEQFF
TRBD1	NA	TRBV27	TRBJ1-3	TGTGCCAGCAGTCCTGGGACAGGGTTTGGAAACACCATATATTTT	CASSPGTGFGNTIYF
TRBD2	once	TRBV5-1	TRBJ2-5	TGCGCCAGCAGCTCTGGGACTAGCGGGCCCTCGGGGAAGACCCAGTACTTC	CASSSGTSGPSGKTQYF
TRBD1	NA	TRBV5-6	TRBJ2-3	TGTGCCAGCAGCTTGGATCGGACAGGGGTCAACACAGATACGCAGTATTTT	CASSLDRTGVNTDTQYF
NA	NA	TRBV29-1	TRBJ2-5	TGCAGCGCCAAAAGGGGCTCCAGCGCCCATCTAGGAGAGACCCAGTACTTC	CSAKRGSSAHLGETQYF
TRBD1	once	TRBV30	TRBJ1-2	TGTGCCTGGAGTGCGGGACAGGGGTATGGCTACACCTTC	CAWSAGQGYGYTF
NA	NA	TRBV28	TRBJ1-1	TGTGCCAGCCTCAACCTCGGGGCAGGGGACACCGAAGCTTTCTTT	CASLNLGAGDTEAFF
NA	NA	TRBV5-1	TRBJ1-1	TGCGCCAGCAGCTTGGTCGGCACTGAAGCTTTCTTT	CASSLVGTEAFF
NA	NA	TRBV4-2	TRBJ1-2	TGTGCCAGCAGCCAAGATGGAGGACAGACAACCTATGGCTACACCTTC	CASSQDGGQTTYGYTF
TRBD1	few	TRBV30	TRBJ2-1	TGTGCCTGGAGAGTCGACAGGGAGCGATACAATGAGCAGTTCTTC	CAWRVDRERYNEQFF
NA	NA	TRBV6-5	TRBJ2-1	TGTGCCAGCGCAGGGGCTACCTACAATGAGCAGTTCTTC	CASAGATYNEQFF